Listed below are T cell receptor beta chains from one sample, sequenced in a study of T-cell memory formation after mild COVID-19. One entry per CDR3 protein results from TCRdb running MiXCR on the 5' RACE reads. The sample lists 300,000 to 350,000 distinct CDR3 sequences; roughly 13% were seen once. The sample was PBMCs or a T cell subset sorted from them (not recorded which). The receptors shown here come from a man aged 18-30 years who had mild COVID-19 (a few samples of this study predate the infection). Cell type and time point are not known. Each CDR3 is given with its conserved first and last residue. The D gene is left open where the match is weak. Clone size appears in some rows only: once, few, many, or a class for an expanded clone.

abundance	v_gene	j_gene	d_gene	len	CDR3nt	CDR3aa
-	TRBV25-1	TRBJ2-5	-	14	TGTGCCAGCAGTGAATTAGGGGGTGGCGAGACCCAGTACTTC	CASSELGGGETQYF
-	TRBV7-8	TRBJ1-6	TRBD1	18	TGTGCCAGCAGCTTAGACCGGGACAGGGCCGTAAAGAACCCACCCCTCCACTTT	CASSLDRDRAVKNPPLHF
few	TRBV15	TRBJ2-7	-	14	TGTGCCACCAGCAGAGACACAACTCCAGGCGAGCAGTACTTC	CATSRDTTPGEQYF
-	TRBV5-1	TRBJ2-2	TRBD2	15	TGCGCCAGCAGCCTGGGGACTAGAGTCACCGGGGAGCTGTTTTTT	CASSLGTRVTGELFF
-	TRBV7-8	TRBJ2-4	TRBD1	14	TGTGCCAGCAGCTTAGCGGCAGGGGGCACCATTCAGTACTTC	CASSLAAGGTIQYF
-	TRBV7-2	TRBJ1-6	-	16	TGTGCCAGCAGCAAACGCCGGGGGTATGTGAATTCACCCCTCCACTTT	CASSKRRGYVNSPLHF
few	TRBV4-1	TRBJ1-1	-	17	TGCGCCAGCAGCCACCGGGACACTGCGGGGATGAACACTGAAGCTTTCTTT	CASSHRDTAGMNTEAFF
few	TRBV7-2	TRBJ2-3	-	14	TGTGCCAGCAGCTTCTCGGGGGCCCCAGATACGCAGTATTTT	CASSFSGAPDTQYF
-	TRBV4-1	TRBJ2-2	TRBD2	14	TGCGCCAGCAGCCAAGGCGGGGGTCGAAGGGAGCTGTTTTTT	CASSQGGGRRELFF
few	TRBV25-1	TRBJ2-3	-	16	TGTGCCAGCAGTGAGCTTTCCGACCTCCGCACAGATACGCAGTATTTT	CASSELSDLRTDTQYF
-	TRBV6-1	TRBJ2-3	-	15	TGTGCCAGCGGGCGTGCCCGGGCGCCGGAGCATACGCAGTATTTT	CASGRARAPEHTQYF
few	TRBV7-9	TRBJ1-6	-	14	TGTGCCAGCAGCAACGACAGGTGGGATTCACCCCTCCACTTT	CASSNDRWDSPLHF
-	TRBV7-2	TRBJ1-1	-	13	TGTGCCAGCAGCCGGCAGGGGTACACTGAAGCTTTCTTT	CASSRQGYTEAFF
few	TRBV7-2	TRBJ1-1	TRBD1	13	TGTGCCAGCAACCGGAACAGGGGCCTAGAAGCTTTCTTT	CASNRNRGLEAFF
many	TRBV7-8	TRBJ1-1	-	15	TGTGCCAGCAGCTTAGACGCCCAGGGTGGGACTGAAGCTTTCTTT	CASSLDAQGGTEAFF
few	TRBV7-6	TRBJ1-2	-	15	TGTGCCAGCAGCCCGGGGGGGGAGGTATCCTATGGCTACACCTTC	CASSPGGEVSYGYTF
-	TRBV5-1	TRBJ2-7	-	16	TGCGCCAGCAGCTTGGCCGAGGGGCTTACAACCTACGAGCAGTACTTC	CASSLAEGLTTYEQYF
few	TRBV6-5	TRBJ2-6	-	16	TGTGCCAGCAGACCCAGTGAGGGGGCTGGGGCCAACGTCCTGACTTTC	CASRPSEGAGANVLTF
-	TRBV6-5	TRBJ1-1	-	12	TGTGCCAGCAGTCCCCGGGACGGAGAAGCTTTCTTT	CASSPRDGEAFF
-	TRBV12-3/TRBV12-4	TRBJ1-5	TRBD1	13	TGTGGCGTAACAGGGGGCGCGTGTCAGCCCCAGCATTTT	CGVTGGACQPQHF
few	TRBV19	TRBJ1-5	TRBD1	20	TGTGCCAGTAGCCCTAGGGGGGGACAGGGGACTATTCGAAGCAATCAGCCCCAGCATTTT	CASSPRGGQGTIRSNQPQHF
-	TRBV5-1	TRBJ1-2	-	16	TGCGCCAGCAGCTTGAGTGAGGGCGTAACAAACTATGGCTACACCTTC	CASSLSEGVTNYGYTF
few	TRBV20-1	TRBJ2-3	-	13	TGCAGTGCTAGTACGGGGCTGGGAGATACGCAGTATTTT	CSASTGLGDTQYF
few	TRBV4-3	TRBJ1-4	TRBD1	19	TGCGCCAGCAGCCAAGAGAGGGCCAGGGGGCTGGCAACTAATGAAAAACTGTTTTTT	CASSQERARGLATNEKLFF
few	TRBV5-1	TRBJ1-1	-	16	TGCGCCAGCAGCTTGGCGATTGGGGCCAGTGGCACTGAAGCTTTCTTT	CASSLAIGASGTEAFF
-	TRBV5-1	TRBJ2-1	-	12	TGCGCCAGCAGCTTAGATTTTAATGAGCAGTTCTTC	CASSLDFNEQFF
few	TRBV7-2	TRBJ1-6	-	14	TGTGCCAGCAGCTTACGGGGCCAGGGGTCACCCCTCCACTTT	CASSLRGQGSPLHF
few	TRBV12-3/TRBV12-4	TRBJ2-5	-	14	TGTGCCAGCAGCCCTCGGGCGGACGGCAAGACCCAGTACTTC	CASSPRADGKTQYF
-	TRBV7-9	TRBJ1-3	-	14	TGTGCCAGCAGCTACACAGGGCGGGGAAACACCATATATTTT	CASSYTGRGNTIYF
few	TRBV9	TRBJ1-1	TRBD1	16	TGTGCCAGCAGCGCCAGGGGACAGCGTCAGAGCACTGAAGCTTTCTTT	CASSARGQRQSTEAFF
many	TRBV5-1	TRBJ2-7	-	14	TGCGCCAGCAGCTTGGGACCGGCCAGCCCCGAGCAGTACTTC	CASSLGPASPEQYF
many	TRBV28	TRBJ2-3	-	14	TGCGCCAGCAGCTTGGGTGGGGTACCAGATACGCAGTATTTT	CASSLGGVPDTQYF
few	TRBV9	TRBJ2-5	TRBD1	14	TGTGCCAGCAGCCGGGGACAGGCGGAGGAGACCCAGTACTTC	CASSRGQAEETQYF
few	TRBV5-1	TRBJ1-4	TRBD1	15	TGCGCCAGCAGCTTGGTCGGGACAGGGGGTGAAAAACTGTTTTTT	CASSLVGTGGEKLFF
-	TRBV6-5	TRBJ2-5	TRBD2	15	TGTGCCAGCAGTTCCCTTAGCGGGAGTATGGAGACCCAGTACTTC	CASSSLSGSMETQYF
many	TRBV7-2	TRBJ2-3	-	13	TGTGCCAGCAGCCAAGCAGGGTACGGTACGCAGTATTTT	CASSQAGYGTQYF
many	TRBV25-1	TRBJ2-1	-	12	TGTGCCAGCAGGGGCAGTTACAATGAGCAGTTCTTC	CASRGSYNEQFF
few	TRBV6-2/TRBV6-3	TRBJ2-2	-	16	TGTGCCAGCAGCCTCCGAGTTCCAGCGAACACCGGGGAGCTGTTTTTT	CASSLRVPANTGELFF
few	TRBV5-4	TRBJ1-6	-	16	TGTGCCAGCAGCTTGGCGGAGGGAGGCCGGAATTCACCCCTCCACTTT	CASSLAEGGRNSPLHF
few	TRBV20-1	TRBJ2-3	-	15	TGCAGTGCCGCCTCTAGCGGGGACAGGACAGATACGCAGTATTTT	CSAASSGDRTDTQYF
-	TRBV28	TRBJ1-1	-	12	TGTGCCAGCAGTTTACTTTCTAATGAAGCTTTCTTT	CASSLLSNEAFF
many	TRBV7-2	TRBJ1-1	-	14	TGTGCCAGCAGCTTTCCAGGACACTACACTGAAGCTTTCTTT	CASSFPGHYTEAFF
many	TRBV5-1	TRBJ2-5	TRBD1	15	TGCGCCAGCAGCTCCCGGGACAGGGCCCAAGAGACCCAGTACTTC	CASSSRDRAQETQYF
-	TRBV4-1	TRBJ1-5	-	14	TGCGCCAGCAGCCAAGTAGGGGGGGGTCAGCCCCAGCATTTT	CASSQVGGGQPQHF
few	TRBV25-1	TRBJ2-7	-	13	TGTGCCAGCAGTGAAACTACAGGGCGCGAGCAGTACTTC	CASSETTGREQYF
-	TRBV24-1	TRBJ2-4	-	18	TGTGCCACCAGTTCGGGGGTCGGTGAGTTGCTAGCCAAAAACATTCAGTACTTC	CATSSGVGELLAKNIQYF
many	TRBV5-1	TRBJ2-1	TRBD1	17	TGCGCCAGCAGCCTCGCGACAGGGGCGGTATCCTACAATGAGCAGTTCTTC	CASSLATGAVSYNEQFF
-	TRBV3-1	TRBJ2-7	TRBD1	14	TGTGCCACCAAAGCGAGGGACAGGGACAACGAGCAGTACTTC	CATKARDRDNEQYF
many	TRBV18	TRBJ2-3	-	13	TGTGCCAGCTCACCGCTCTCCACAGATACGCAGTATTTT	CASSPLSTDTQYF
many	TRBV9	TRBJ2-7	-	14	TGTGCCAGCAGCGTAGGGGATTGGACCTACGAGCAGTACTTC	CASSVGDWTYEQYF
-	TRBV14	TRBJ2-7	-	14	TGTGCCAGCAGCCACCCAGGCGCTCGCTACGAGCAGTACTTC	CASSHPGARYEQYF
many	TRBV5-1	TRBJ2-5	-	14	TGCGCCAGCAGCTTGGAGGGGATCCAAGAGACCCAGTACTTC	CASSLEGIQETQYF
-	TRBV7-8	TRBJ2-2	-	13	TGTGCCAGCAGCTTTGGTAGGACCGGGGAGCTGTTTTTT	CASSFGRTGELFF
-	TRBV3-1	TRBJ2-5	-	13	TGTGCCAGCAGCCAAGACCCTACCACGACGTTAATCTTC	CASSQDPTTTLIF
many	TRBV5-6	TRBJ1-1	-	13	TGTGCCAGCAGCGACACCATGAACACTGAAGCTTTCTTT	CASSDTMNTEAFF